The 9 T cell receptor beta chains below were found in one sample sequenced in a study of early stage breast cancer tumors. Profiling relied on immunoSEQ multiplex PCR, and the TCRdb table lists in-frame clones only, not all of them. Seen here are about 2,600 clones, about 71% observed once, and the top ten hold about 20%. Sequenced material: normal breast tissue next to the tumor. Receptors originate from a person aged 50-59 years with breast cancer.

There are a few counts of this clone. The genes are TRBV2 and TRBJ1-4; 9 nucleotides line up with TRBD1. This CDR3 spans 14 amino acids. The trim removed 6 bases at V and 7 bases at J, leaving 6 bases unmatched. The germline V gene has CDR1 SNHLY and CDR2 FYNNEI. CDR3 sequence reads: CASSQDRGSEKLFF. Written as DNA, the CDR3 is TGTGCCAGCAGCCAGGACAGGGGCAGTGAAAAACTGTTTTTT.

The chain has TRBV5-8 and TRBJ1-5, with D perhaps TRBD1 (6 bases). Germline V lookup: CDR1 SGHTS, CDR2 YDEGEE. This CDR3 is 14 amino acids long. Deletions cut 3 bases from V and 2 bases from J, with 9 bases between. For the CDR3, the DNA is TGTGCCAGCAGCTGGGGGCCCGGCAATCAGCCCCAGCATTTT. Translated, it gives CASSWGPGNQPQHF.

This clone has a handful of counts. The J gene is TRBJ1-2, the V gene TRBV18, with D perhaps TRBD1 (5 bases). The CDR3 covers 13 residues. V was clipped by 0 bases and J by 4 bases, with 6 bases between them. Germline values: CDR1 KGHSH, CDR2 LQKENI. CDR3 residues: CASSPPGAYGYTF. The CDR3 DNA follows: TGTGCCAGCTCACCACCAGGGGCCTATGGCTACACCTTC.

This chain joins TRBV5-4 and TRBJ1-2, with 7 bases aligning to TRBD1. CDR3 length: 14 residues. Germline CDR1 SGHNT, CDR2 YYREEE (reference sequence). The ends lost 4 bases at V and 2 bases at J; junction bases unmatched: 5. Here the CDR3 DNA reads TGTGCCAGCAGCCCCCTAGGGGGCAACTATGGCTACACCTTC. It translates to CASSPLGGNYGYTF.

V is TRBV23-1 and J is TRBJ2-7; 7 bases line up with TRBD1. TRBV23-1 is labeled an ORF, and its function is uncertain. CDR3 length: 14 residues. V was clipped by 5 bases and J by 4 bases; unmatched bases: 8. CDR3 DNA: TGCGCCAGCAGTGAGGGGACAGAAAATTACGAGCAGTACTTC. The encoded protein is CASSEGTENYEQYF.

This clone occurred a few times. CDR3 sequence reads: CASSIPRGQGFHQPQHF. The CDR3 DNA reads TGTGCCAGTAGCATCCCAAGGGGACAGGGCTTTCACCAGCCCCAGCATTTT. The rearrangement joins TRBV19 to TRBJ1-5, with TRBD1 identical over 9 bases. Germline V CDR1 and CDR2: LNHDA, SQIVND (reference sequence). This CDR3 has 17 amino acids. V was pared by 6 bases and J by 7 bases, with 16 bases of the junction left unmatched.

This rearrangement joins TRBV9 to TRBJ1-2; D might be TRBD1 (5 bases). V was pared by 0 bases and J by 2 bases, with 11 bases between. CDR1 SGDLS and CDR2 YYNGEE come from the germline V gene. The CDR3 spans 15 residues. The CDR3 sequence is CASSVAGRTNYGYTF. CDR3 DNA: TGTGCCAGCAGCGTAGCGGGACGGACAAACTATGGCTACACCTTC.

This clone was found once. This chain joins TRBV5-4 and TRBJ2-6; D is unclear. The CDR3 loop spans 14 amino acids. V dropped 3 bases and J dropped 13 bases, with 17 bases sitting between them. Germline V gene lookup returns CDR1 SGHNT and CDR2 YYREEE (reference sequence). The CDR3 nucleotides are TGTGCCAGCAGCTCCCTTGATCCCCTTCGAGTCCTGACTTTC. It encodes CASSSLDPLRVLTF.

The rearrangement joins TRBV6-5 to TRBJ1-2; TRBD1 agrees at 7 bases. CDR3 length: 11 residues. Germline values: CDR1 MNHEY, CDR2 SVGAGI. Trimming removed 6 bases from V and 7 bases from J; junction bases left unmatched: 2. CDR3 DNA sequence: TGTGCCAGCAGAGACAGGGTTGGCTACACCTTC. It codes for CASRDRVGYTF.